This T cell receptor beta chain stems from a study of T cells in Graves' hyperthyroidism and ophthalmopathy. The CDR3 totals 13 residues. Germline V CDR1 and CDR2: MNHEY, SVGEGT. Trimming shortened V by 2 bases and J by 4 bases, and 8 bases separated the two germline ends. Study conclusions and caveats: The blood repertoire included most of the expanded thyroid clonotypes above 0.001.

Amplification targeted TCR beta CDR3 regions from RNA transcripts. HTBI primers were the set used in a first-round RT-PCR of the TCR CDR3. Via MiXCR, TCRdb re-called the multiplex PCR reads, giving one row per CDR3 protein. The table includes around 180,000 distinct CDR3 sequences, 15% to 20% detected once. At least ten counts were recorded for this clonotype. Its cognate antigen is unknown. Lactation, pregnancy, other autoimmune disease or uncontrolled infection led to exclusion of patients. PBMCs came from over 8.5 ml fresh peripheral blood. The receptor comes from a woman in her 50s with Graves' hyperthyroidism. The V call is TRBV6-2 or TRBV6-3, the J call TRBJ1-2; D remains ambiguous. Source material: blood. The CDR3 reads CASSYQVFYGYTF. CDR3 coding DNA: TGTGCCAGCAGTTACCAGGTCTTCTATGGCTACACCTTC.